This T cell receptor (beta chain) was found in a study of CD8 T cells in ankylosing spondylitis. Trimming removed 5 bases from V and 4 bases from J, with 9 bases in between. The length of the CDR3 is 13 residues. Germline V gene lookup returns CDR1 MNHNY and CDR2 SVGAGI (reference sequence). The authors made TCR beta libraries by quantitative 5'-RACE with molecular barcodes. TCRdb reprocessed the 5' RACE reads with MiXCR, giving one entry per CDR3 protein. The data contain 350,000 or so distinct CDR3 sequences, around a tenth of them singletons. This clonotype turned up a few times. This clonotype was obtained from a female donor with ankylosing spondylitis or in good health (not recorded which). V usage is TRBV6-6 and J usage is TRBJ1-5; D is unclear. What was sequenced was blood, either unsorted or a sorted T cell fraction (not recorded which). CDR3: CASSQTLNQPQHF. CDR3 DNA: TGTGCCAGCAGTCAAACCCTAAATCAGCCCCAGCATTTT.